This T cell receptor (beta chain) was documented in a study of beta chain features in type 1 diabetes. Points from the study as a whole: For Type 1 diabetes patients, all four CD4+ subsets carried TCRB CDR3s that were moderately but significantly shorter.

cDNA synthesis used the whole RNA isolate, giving expressed TCRB sequences. The data were produced by immunoSEQ multiplex PCR, yet TCRdb's version contains in-frame clones alone and is incomplete. The table lists 230,000 or so clones, roughly 17% of them singletons. To note about this clone: The antigen remains undetermined.

The germline CDR1 and CDR2 sequences are SGHNT and YYREEE (reference sequence). The CDR3 extends over 16 amino acids. V shed 3 bases, J shed 9 bases, and the junction held 8 bases outside the gene matches. This sequence joins TRBV5-4 and TRBJ2-1; 14 bases are shared with TRBD2. Sequenced: naive CD4+ T cells from blood. The sequence was obtained from a man aged 25 to 40 with type 1 diabetes. DNA of the CDR3: TGTGCCAGCAGCTGGCGGCGGACTAGCGGGAGGCTTGAGCAGTTCTTC. It yields the protein CASSWRRTSGRLEQFF. The complete variable domain, with remaining parts taken from reference TRBV5-4 and TRBJ2-1, reads ETGVTQSPTHLIKTRGQQVTLRCSSQSGHNTVSWYQQALGQGPQFIFQYYREEENGRGNFPPRFSGLQFPNYSSELNVNALELDDSALYLCASSWRRTSGRLEQFFGPGTRLTVL.